These T cell receptor beta chains were read from a single sample in a study of shared clonotypes between healthy human individuals. Assay: immunoSEQ multiplex PCR; the TCRdb copy retains only in-frame clones and omits some. This sample yields a few million clones, of which 85% to 95% are seen a single time; about 0.13% belongs to the top ten. What was sequenced was naive CD4+ T cells sorted from blood. The receptors here all came from a man between 18 and 29 years old in good health. Both conserved end residues are part of each CDR3. D genes are given only for firm matches. Some rows mark clone size as missing; the rest say once, few, many or name a class of expanded clone.

j_gene | v_gene | abundance | d_gene | CDR3aa | CDR3nt
TRBJ1-4 | TRBV2 | - | TRBD1 | CASRQRGDSLYEKLFF | TGTGCCAGCAGACAAAGGGGGGACAGCCTCTATGAAAAACTGTTTTTT
TRBJ2-3 | TRBV19 | - | - | CASSQDSSSTDTQYF | TGTGCCAGTAGTCAAGACTCCTCTAGCACAGATACGCAGTATTTT
TRBJ2-5 | TRBV28 | - | - | CASHPQHTRAQYF | TGTGCCAGCCACCCCCAACATACCAGGGCCCAGTACTTC
TRBJ2-6 | TRBV14 | - | - | CASSRRSPRTSGANVLTF | TGTGCCAGCAGCCGCCGTAGTCCACGAACCTCTGGGGCCAACGTCCTGACTTTC
TRBJ1-1 | TRBV30 | - | - | CAWSPKGQYTEAFF | TGTGCCTGGAGCCCGAAGGGGCAATACACTGAAGCTTTCTTT
TRBJ2-1 | TRBV5-8 | - | - | CASSRDGSSYNEQFF | TGTGCCAGCAGCCGGGACGGGAGCTCCTACAATGAGCAGTTCTTC
TRBJ1-1 | TRBV19 | - | - | CASSISGNTEAFF | TGTGCCAGTAGTATAAGCGGGAACACTGAAGCTTTCTTT
TRBJ1-6 | TRBV5-1 | - | - | CASSLEPGSVNSPLHF | TGCGCCAGCAGCTTGGAGCCGGGGAGCGTTAATTCACCCCTCCACTTT
TRBJ1-2 | TRBV5-6 | - | - | CASSSGSNYGYTF | TGTGCCAGCAGCTCCGGATCTAACTATGGCTACACCTTC
TRBJ2-2 | TRBV5-1 | - | TRBD2 | CASSLSIAGEAGELFF | TGCGCCAGCAGCTTGAGTATTGCGGGGGAAGCCGGGGAGCTGTTTTTT
TRBJ2-4 | TRBV19 | few | TRBD1 | CASRDSLAKNIQYF | TGTGCCAGCAGGGACAGTTTAGCCAAAAACATTCAGTACTTC
TRBJ2-7 | TRBV6-5 | once | TRBD1 | CASRRGQGSYEQYF | TGTGCCAGCAGGCGCGGACAGGGCTCCTACGAGCAGTACTTC
TRBJ2-3 | TRBV5-4 | - | TRBD2 | CASSKKSGSGTDTQYF | TGTGCCAGCAGCAAAAAGAGCGGGAGTGGCACAGATACGCAGTATTTT
TRBJ2-5 | TRBV29-1 | - | - | CSVARDQETQYF | TGCAGCGTTGCCAGAGACCAAGAGACCCAGTACTTC
TRBJ2-5 | TRBV4-1 | once | - | CASSQTTMETQYF | TGCGCCAGCAGCCAGACTACGATGGAGACCCAGTACTTC
TRBJ2-1 | TRBV5-4 | - | TRBD2 | CASSTGTSKDNEQFF | TGTGCCAGCAGCACCGGGACTAGTAAGGACAATGAGCAGTTCTTC
TRBJ2-7 | TRBV6-6 | - | - | CASALTGEIVYEQYF | TGTGCCAGCGCTCTTACGGGGGAGATCGTCTACGAGCAGTACTTC
TRBJ1-5 | TRBV6-5 | few | - | CASSYDSNQPQHF | TGTGCCAGCAGTTACGATAGCAATCAGCCCCAGCATTTT
TRBJ2-5 | TRBV7-2 | - | TRBD2 | CASSLGLAGTETQYF | TGTGCCAGCAGCTTGGGACTAGCGGGGACAGAGACCCAGTACTTC
TRBJ1-1 | TRBV5-1 | - | TRBD1 | CASSLLSGDRLNTEAFF | TGCGCCAGCAGCCTATTAAGCGGGGACAGATTGAACACTGAAGCTTTCTTT
TRBJ2-3 | TRBV7-2 | - | - | CASSFLLRTDTQYF | TGTGCCAGCAGCTTCCTACTCAGAACAGATACGCAGTATTTT
TRBJ2-1 | TRBV4-1 | - | TRBD2 | CASRAGGLNEQFF | TGCGCCAGCAGGGCGGGGGGGCTAAATGAGCAGTTCTTC
TRBJ2-6 | TRBV4-1 | - | - | CASSQDATGAGSGANVLTF | TGCGCCAGCAGCCAAGACGCCACGGGGGCCGGCTCTGGGGCCAACGTCCTGACTTTC
TRBJ2-1 | TRBV10-3 | - | - | CAISERVYSQYLSDEQFF | TGTGCCATCAGTGAGCGGGTCTACAGTCAGTACCTCTCGGATGAGCAGTTCTTC
TRBJ2-7 | TRBV6-5 | - | TRBD2 | CASSRGLAGEGEQYF | TGTGCCAGCAGTCGGGGACTAGCGGGAGAGGGCGAGCAGTACTTC
TRBJ2-3 | TRBV27 | - | TRBD2 | CASSFRLAGGPDTQYF | TGTGCCAGCAGTTTTAGACTAGCGGGAGGGCCAGATACGCAGTATTTT
TRBJ1-1 | TRBV6-1 | - | TRBD1 | CASRGTVNINTEAFF | TGTGCCAGCAGAGGGACAGTCAACATAAACACTGAAGCTTTCTTT
TRBJ2-2 | TRBV19 | - | TRBD1 | CASSTNIGTGGTGELFF | TGTGCCAGTAGTACCAACATCGGGACAGGGGGCACCGGGGAGCTGTTTTTT
TRBJ2-3 | TRBV5-4 | - | - | CASSLGVLAGGTDTQYF | TGTGCCAGCAGCTTGGGGGTGTTGGCAGGGGGGACAGATACGCAGTATTTT
TRBJ2-2 | TRBV2 | - | - | CASRHRVTTGELFF | TGTGCCAGCAGACACAGGGTAACCACCGGGGAGCTGTTTTTT
TRBJ2-1 | TRBV7-9 | - | TRBD1 | CASSSPGTGGFDEQFF | TGTGCCAGCAGCTCCCCCGGGACAGGGGGTTTCGATGAGCAGTTCTTC
TRBJ2-3 | TRBV5-6 | - | - | CASSGRTSSSTDTQYF | TGTGCCAGCAGCGGTAGAACGTCCTCGAGCACAGATACGCAGTATTTT
TRBJ2-7 | TRBV6-5 | once | - | CASTGTSYEQYF | TGTGCCAGCACCGGGACGTCCTACGAGCAGTACTTC
TRBJ2-7 | TRBV29-1 | - | - | CSVGFATHEQYF | TGCAGCGTTGGCTTTGCCACTCACGAGCAGTACTTC
TRBJ1-1 | TRBV19 | - | TRBD1 | CASSPRTGVMTEAFF | TGTGCCAGTAGTCCCCGGACAGGGGTGATGACTGAAGCTTTCTTT
TRBJ2-5 | TRBV2 | - | TRBD2 | CASSGIAGAQETQYF | TGTGCCAGCAGTGGAATAGCGGGGGCTCAAGAGACCCAGTACTTC
TRBJ2-3 | TRBV28 | - | - | CASSTTRGFTDTQYF | TGTGCCAGCAGTACGACCCGGGGTTTCACAGATACGCAGTATTTT
TRBJ2-7 | TRBV29-1 | - | TRBD1 | CSVEGTGLGEQYF | TGCAGCGTTGAAGGGACAGGGTTGGGGGAGCAGTACTTC
TRBJ1-5 | TRBV6-6 | - | TRBD1 | CASRTQGHSNQPQHF | TGTGCCAGCAGAACACAGGGGCATAGCAATCAGCCCCAGCATTTT
TRBJ2-5 | TRBV27 | - | TRBD1 | CASRDRVETQYF | TGTGCCAGCAGGGACAGGGTGGAGACCCAGTACTTC
TRBJ2-1 | TRBV18 | - | - | CASSPSLSGEQFF | TGTGCCAGCTCACCGTCCCTATCAGGTGAGCAGTTCTTC
TRBJ1-3 | TRBV28 | - | - | CAINRGGRNTIYF | TGTGCCATTAACCGAGGGGGAAGAAACACCATATATTTT
TRBJ1-2 | TRBV2 | - | - | CASKRVGLNYGYTF | TGTGCCAGCAAAAGGGTCGGACTTAACTATGGCTACACCTTC
TRBJ2-7 | TRBV10-3 | - | - | CAISEFHSYEQYF | TGTGCCATCAGTGAGTTCCACTCCTACGAGCAGTACTTC
TRBJ2-7 | TRBV12-1 | - | - | CASSFVLRRSVHEQYF | TGTGCCAGCAGCTTTGTGTTGCGGAGATCAGTCCACGAGCAGTACTTC
TRBJ2-7 | TRBV25-1 | - | TRBD1 | CASKGQGDSYEQYF | TGTGCCAGCAAAGGGCAGGGGGACTCCTACGAGCAGTACTTC
TRBJ1-5 | TRBV4-1 | - | - | CASSQSREPSQPQHF | TGCGCCAGCAGCCAGAGCAGGGAGCCCTCTCAGCCCCAGCATTTT
TRBJ1-4 | TRBV7-2 | - | - | CASSSDRLNNEKLFF | TGTGCCAGCAGTAGCGACAGACTGAATAATGAAAAACTGTTTTTT
TRBJ1-2 | TRBV27 | - | TRBD1 | CASSLYPGGYGYTF | TGTGCCAGCAGTTTATACCCAGGGGGCTATGGCTACACCTTC